This T cell receptor beta chain was retrieved from a study of cytomegalovirus exposure and HLA in healthy donors (TCRdb year 2017). At the level of the whole study: An earlier analysis of a few hundred of the donors reported about 300 Gb of sequence data and 117 million unique TCR beta sequences obtained from approximately 180 million T cells. An early release that covered fewer than 750 HLA-typed donors contained around 300 gigabases of sequencing data and about 84 million unique TCR sequences. Of the roughly 420 genotyped donors, 75% to 85% were placed in the genetic ancestry cluster associated with self-reported Caucasian donors. The study aimed to test whether signatures of past pathogen exposure could be identified by cataloging public T cell receptors. The T cell repertoires of 666 subjects were profiled by immunosequencing and related to cytomegalovirus serostatus. Along with the roughly 610-subject first cohort, a separate validation cohort of around 110 different subjects was used. To predict cytomegalovirus infection status, the study brought together high-throughput TCR immunosequencing, statistical association of individual TCRs with disease status, and machine learning. In a later analysis, previously published TCR beta repertoires from 550 to 700 donors were re-analyzed and high-resolution HLA genotyping was added so that TCR occurrence patterns could be studied. In the later analysis, no new phenotypic data were used to find candidate immune exposures; instead, reliance was placed on TCR beta sequences and their occurrence across donors. An earlier analysis of 587 of the donors applied high-throughput TCR beta sequencing to assess whether each TCR beta V gene segment acted as functional or pseudogenic. Donor age, sex, ethnicity and CMV serostatus were collected together with the repertoire data. In a later genetic analysis, genome-wide SNP genotypes for about three fifths of the roughly 670 donors were used, and that subset was treated as a discovery cohort. Every repertoire in the discovery cohort had been generated on one and the same sequencing platform. HLA typing covered class I and class II loci at four-digit resolution. The number of typed donors differed by locus: 629-630 for A, B, C, DRB1 and DQB1; approximately 520 for DQA1; some 610 for DPA1; and about 450 for DPB1. Four to six DR-DQ haplotypes were handled as single units for association and clustering, since linkage in the cohort was strong. Among about 400 genotyped donors of the cohort, an average of around 250,000 unique TCR beta nucleotide sequences was sequenced per donor, of which roughly 17% were non-productive. Overall study outcomes, separate from this receptor: A later analysis associated about 17,000 TCR beta sequences with specific HLA alleles at a false discovery rate of 0.05. Most TCR sequences were seen in very few donors, while some public TCRs were found in many individuals. In an earlier analysis of 500 to 650 of the donors, most TCR beta V segments appeared in productive rearrangements about 90% or about 30% of the time, broadly matching IMGT annotations. Because HLA typing was unavailable for some donors at each locus, only the typed subset was used in association tests. Roughly uniform sequencing depth across donors was assumed in presence/absence analyses, although this assumption may not hold. For the cohort, immune exposure information was limited to CMV serostatus. It was suggested by the authors that the approach could potentially be generalized to other disease states and immunological phenotypes. In vitro tests confirmed that three of the cytomegalovirus-associated TCR beta chains recognize cytomegalovirus antigens. In a later analysis, several top co-occurrence clusters were reported to appear linked to parvovirus B19, influenza, CMV and Epstein-Barr virus. In both the original and validation cohorts, the classifier was reported to diagnose cytomegalovirus status with high specificity and sensitivity. A later genetic analysis associated a missense DCLRE1C variant with V-gene and J-gene trimming of TCR beta chains, and an independent cohort replicated the association. Approximately 18 rarely observed V segments, including chromosome 9 orphons, were excluded from the earlier analysis of about 610 of the donors because counts were too low. Correlated functional status among segregating V segments might be attributable to linkage disequilibrium, but an unknown experimental factor could not be ruled out. This cohort had only TCR beta chains sequenced, and the lack of alpha or paired-chain data limited which features could be detected. A later analysis found that HLA-associated TCR beta chains were more clonally expanded and had lower generation probabilities than equally common non-associated chains. A further reported finding was that TCR beta sequences accurately predicted the HLA-A and HLA-B alleles for most subjects in the first cohort. When HLA alleles, especially DR and DQ, strongly co-occurred, TCR associations were difficult to assign to individual alleles. A group of highly shared sequence variants was considered likely to be a technical artifact of the sequencing pipeline. In a later analysis, the rate of TCR association differed among HLA loci, with DRB1 alleles having the most associated TCRs and HLA-C alleles having the fewest. Because the 87-base-pair reads could not distinguish some IMGT-functional V segments, including TRBV6-2 and TRBV6-3, those segments were excluded. In a later genetic analysis, fewer N-insertions in productive TCRs were reported among donors in an Asian-associated ancestry cluster than the roughly 700-donor mean. According to a later analysis, most CMV-associated TCR beta chains appeared to be HLA-restricted, and the HLA associations seemed to be driven largely by CMV exposure. The study listed 150 to 200 TCR beta chains as associated with cytomegalovirus.

As concerns this clone: It lacks a known antigen. Base-call qualities are not available, and no considerably larger clone is one nucleotide away.

The library was prepared using the immunoSEQ multiplex PCR assay. For the multiplex PCR, a mixture combining 60 forward primers for TCR Vbeta segments and 13 reverse primers for TCR Jbeta segments was used. Amplification of the CDR3 region of rearranged TCR beta genes was performed with a multiplex PCR assay on genomic DNA. Amplified TCR beta libraries were sequenced as 87-base-pair reads on the Illumina HiSeq System. The published analysis was carried out like this. Across the 640 or so repertoires, a later analysis counted tens of millions of unique TCR beta chains, roughly 11 million of which were shared by at least two donors. Raw reads were error-corrected and collapsed into unique sequences with a nearest-neighbor algorithm that merged closely related sequences to remove PCR and sequencing errors. To assign V, D and J gene segments, CDR3 sequences were aligned to IMGT reference sequences. For a sequence to be retained, a match of at least six nucleotides was required to both a V gene segment and a J gene segment. Rearrangements were called productive when the CDR3 lacked stop codons and stayed in frame with V and J; all others were non-productive. Following IMGT convention, CDR3 was defined as the stretch from the second conserved V-encoded cysteine to the conserved J-encoded phenylalanine. The earlier analysis of more than 450 of the donors excluded sequences that lacked an unambiguous match to a single V gene segment. An earlier analysis of just under 600 of the donors called V segments functional above 56.7% productive rearrangements and segregating when the between-donor standard deviation exceeded 5%. A statistical classification framework was developed to diagnose cytomegalovirus status using the catalog of TCR beta chain sequences. V and J gene assignment, in a later analysis, came from comparing TCR nucleotide sequences with IMGT/GENE-DB human TR gene sequences. Using the TCRdist pipeline, a later analysis assigned CDR3 sequences along with most-parsimonious VDJ recombination scenarios. In a later analysis, each TCR beta chain was defined by its CDR3 amino acid sequence together with its V-gene family, and reads lacking a unique V-gene family were excluded. To address suspected cross-contamination and a sequencing artifact, a later analysis removed 550 to 750 highly shared, low-generation-probability nucleotide sequences. In a later analysis, a clonal expansion index for each public chain was calculated from normalized within-repertoire ranks of inferred template counts. Generation probabilities in a later analysis came from a VDJ recombination model fitted to out-of-frame rearrangements, and those results were checked against IGoR. A later analysis scored TCR-TCR, TCR-HLA and TCR-CMV co-occurrence with hypergeometric tests, applying a repertoire-size bias correction to TCR pairs. False discovery rates were estimated in a later analysis by permuting HLA or CMV assignments 20 times. In a later analysis, co-occurring TCRs were grouped using DBSCAN, and TCRdist sequence similarity was added for clustering within HLA-allele-positive subsets. Repertoires with fewer than 30,000 or more than 120,000 public chains were left out of co-occurrence clustering, as were about five repertoires with anomalous nucleotide sharing. Entries here come from immuneACCESS through TCRdb and include only in-frame sequences with V and J called. Some clones fail to appear in such tables; in the studies checked, an unresolved V gene covers under half of the shortfall, and the cause of the remainder is unknown. The DNA gave D and trimming, while V, J and clone size come from that table. The sample contains more than 85,000 clones, about three quarters of them found a single time. The ten largest clonotypes hold 2.5% to 3% of the sample.

The cohort consisted of 600 to 750 healthy bone marrow donors. Cohort members were all nominally healthy when sampled, although unrecorded immune exposures were likely present. The donor tested CMV seropositive and was one of the 289 seropositive cohort members. Every donor gave a peripheral blood sample, and the peripheral blood mononuclear cells from that sample were used for TCR beta sequencing. Genomic DNA was extracted from the blood cell samples with the Qiagen DNeasy Blood Extraction Kit. For this chain, trimming is 1 base at the V end and 4 bases at the J end, and the number of junction bases without a gene match is 8. The germline V gene yields LGHNA for CDR1 and YNFKEQ for CDR2. The CDR3 numbers 18 residues from cysteine through phenylalanine. Of all the DNA, just the CDR3 is kept, 54 bases in frame from base 1.

Sequenced sample: PBMCs. The receptor comes from an older woman in good health and CMV-seropositive. The chain uses TRBV4-2 and TRBJ2-2, with 11 bases aligning to TRBD2. The DNA sequence is TGTGCCAGCAGCCAAGGCCTAGCGGGAGGCCAGAGCACCGGGGAGCTGTTTTTT. It specifies CASSQGLAGGQSTGELFF.